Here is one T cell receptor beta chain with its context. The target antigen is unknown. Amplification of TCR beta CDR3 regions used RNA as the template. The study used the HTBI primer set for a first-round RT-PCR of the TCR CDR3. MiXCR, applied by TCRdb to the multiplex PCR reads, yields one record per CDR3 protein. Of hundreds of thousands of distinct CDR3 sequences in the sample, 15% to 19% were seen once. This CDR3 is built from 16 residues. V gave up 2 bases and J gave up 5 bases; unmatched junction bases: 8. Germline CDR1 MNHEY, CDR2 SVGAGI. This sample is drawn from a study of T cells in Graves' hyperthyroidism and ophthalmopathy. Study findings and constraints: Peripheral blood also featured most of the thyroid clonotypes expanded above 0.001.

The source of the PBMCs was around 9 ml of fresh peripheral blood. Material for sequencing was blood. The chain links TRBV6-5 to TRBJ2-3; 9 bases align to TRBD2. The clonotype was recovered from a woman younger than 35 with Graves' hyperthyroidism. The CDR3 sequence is CASSYLSGRGGDTQYF. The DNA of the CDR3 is TGTGCCAGCAGTTACCTCTCCGGGCGGGGGGGAGATACGCAGTATTTT.